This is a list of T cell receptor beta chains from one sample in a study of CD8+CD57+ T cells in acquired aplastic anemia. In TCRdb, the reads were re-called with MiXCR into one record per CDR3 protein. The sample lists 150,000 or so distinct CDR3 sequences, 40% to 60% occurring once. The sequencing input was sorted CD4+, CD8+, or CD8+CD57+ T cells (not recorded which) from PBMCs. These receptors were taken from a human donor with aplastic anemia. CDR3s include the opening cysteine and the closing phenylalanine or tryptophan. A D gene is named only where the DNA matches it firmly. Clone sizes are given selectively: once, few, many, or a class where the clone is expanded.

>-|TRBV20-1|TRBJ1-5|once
TGCGGTGCCCATACAGGGTACGTCGGTAGCAATCAGCCCCAGCATTTT
CGAHTGYVGSNQPQHF
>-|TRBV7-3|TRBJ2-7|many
TGTGCCAGCAGCTTAAACCCCGGACAAGACGAGCAGTACTTC
CASSLNPGQDEQYF
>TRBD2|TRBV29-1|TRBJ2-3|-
TGCAGCTGGGGGGGTTTACAGAATACGCAGTATTTT
CSWGGLQNTQYF
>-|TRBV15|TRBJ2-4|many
TGTGCCACCAGCACGAGGTCCCCCATTCAGTACTTC
CATSTRSPIQYF
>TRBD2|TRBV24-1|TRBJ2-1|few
TGTGCCACCAGTGGCGGAGGGACTAGCGGGAGAGACAATGAGCAGTTCTTC
CATSGGGTSGRDNEQFF
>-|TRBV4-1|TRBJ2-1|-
TGCGCCAGCAGCCAAGATAAAGCGTTTTGGGCCGAGGGCAATGAGCAGTTCTTC
CASSQDKAFWAEGNEQFF
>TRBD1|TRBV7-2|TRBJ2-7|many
TGTGCCAGCAGCTGGGACAGGGGCTACGAGCAGTACTTC
CASSWDRGYEQYF
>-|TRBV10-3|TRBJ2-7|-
TGTGCCGTCAAGAAAACAGGGCAGGATCGCTACGAGCAGTACTTC
CAVKKTGQDRYEQYF
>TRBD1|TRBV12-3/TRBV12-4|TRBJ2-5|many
TGTGCCAGCAGTCTGACAGGGGCGACGGAGACCCAGTACTTC
CASSLTGATETQYF
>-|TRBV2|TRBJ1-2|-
TGTGCCAGCAAGTTGGAGGGTGGCTATGGCTACACCTTC
CASKLEGGYGYTF
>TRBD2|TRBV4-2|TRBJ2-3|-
TGTGCCAGCAGCCAAGAGATGGCTAGCGGGAGCATGGATACGCAGTATTTT
CASSQEMASGSMDTQYF
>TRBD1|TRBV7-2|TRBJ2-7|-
TGTGCCAGCAGCCAGACAGGGGGCAGGTACGAGCAGTACTTC
CASSQTGGRYEQYF
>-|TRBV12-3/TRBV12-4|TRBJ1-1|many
TGTGCCAGCAGTACCTCCCGAGGGTACACTGAAGCTTTCTTT
CASSTSRGYTEAFF
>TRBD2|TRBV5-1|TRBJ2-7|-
TGCGCCAGCAGCCCCCAGCCGGGAGGGTACGAGCAGTACTTC
CASSPQPGGYEQYF
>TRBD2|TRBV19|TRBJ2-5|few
TGTGCCAGTAGTATGGGGGGGGAAGAGACCCAGTACTTC
CASSMGGEETQYF
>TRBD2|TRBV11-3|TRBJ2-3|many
TGTGCCAGCAGCCATAGGACTAGCGGGAGGGGTGATACGCAGTATTTT
CASSHRTSGRGDTQYF
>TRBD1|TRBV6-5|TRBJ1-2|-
TGTGCCAGCAGTTACTCTGGGACAGCACCTAACTATGGCTACACCTTC
CASSYSGTAPNYGYTF
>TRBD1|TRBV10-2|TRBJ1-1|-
TGCGCCAGCAGTGTTCGGACAGGGACGAACACTGAAGCTTTCTTT
CASSVRTGTNTEAFF
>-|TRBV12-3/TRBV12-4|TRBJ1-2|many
TGTGCCAGCAGCCTCGATGGAGGACGACAGAGCTTTAACTATGGCTACACCTTC
CASSLDGGRQSFNYGYTF
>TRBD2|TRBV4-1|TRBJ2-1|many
TGCGCCAGCAGCCCTTCGGGACTAGGCGGTGTTGAGCAGTTCTTC
CASSPSGLGGVEQFF
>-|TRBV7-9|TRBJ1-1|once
TGTGCCAGCAGCTTAAGGACAGCCTTGAACACTGAAGCTTTCTTT
CASSLRTALNTEAFF
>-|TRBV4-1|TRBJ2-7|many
TGCGCCAGCAGCCAAGGGGTCAGGTACGAGCAGTACTTC
CASSQGVRYEQYF
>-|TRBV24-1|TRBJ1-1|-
TGTGCCACCAGATCTCAGGGAGAAGCTTTCTTT
CATRSQGEAFF
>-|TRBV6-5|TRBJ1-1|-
TGTGCCAGCAGTTACCCCGGTGAAGCTTTCTTT
CASSYPGEAFF
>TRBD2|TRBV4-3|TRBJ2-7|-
TGCGCCAGCAGCCGCTCGCCGCCCCAGGCGGGAGCGGACGAGCAGTACTTC
CASSRSPPQAGADEQYF
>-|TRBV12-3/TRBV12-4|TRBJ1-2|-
TGTGCCAGCACCCTGGACACTAACTATGGCTACACCTTC
CASTLDTNYGYTF
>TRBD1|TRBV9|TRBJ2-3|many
TGTGCCAGCAGCAAGACAGGGGAAGATACGCAGTATTTT
CASSKTGEDTQYF
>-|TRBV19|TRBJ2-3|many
TGTGCCAGTAGTATCGTTCCTTTGGGTCCAGATACGCAGTATTTT
CASSIVPLGPDTQYF
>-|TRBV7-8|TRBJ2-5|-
TGTGCCAGCAGCCGTCCGGGAAACCAAGAGACCCAGTACTTC
CASSRPGNQETQYF
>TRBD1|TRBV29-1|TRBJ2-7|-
TGCAGCGTATCGGGACAGGGGCGATACGAGCAGTACTTC
CSVSGQGRYEQYF
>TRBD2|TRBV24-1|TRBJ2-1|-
TGTGCCACCAGTGATTCCGGGACTAGCAAGCAGTTCTTC
CATSDSGTSKQFF
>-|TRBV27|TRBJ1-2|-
TGTGCCAGCAGTTCTAGTTTGACCGCGAACTATGGCTACACCTTC
CASSSSLTANYGYTF
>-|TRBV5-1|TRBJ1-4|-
TGCGCCAGCAGCTTGGAAAGGGGGGCTAATGAAAAACTGTTTTTT
CASSLERGANEKLFF
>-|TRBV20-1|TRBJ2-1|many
TGCAGTGCTAGAGGAATGGAGGACTTCCGGAACAATGAGCAGTTCTTC
CSARGMEDFRNNEQFF
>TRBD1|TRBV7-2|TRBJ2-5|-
TGTGCCAGCAGCTACCAGGGGGCAGGGGAGACCCAGTACTTC
CASSYQGAGETQYF
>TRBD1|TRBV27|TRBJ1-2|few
TGTGCCAGCAGCAAGACAGGGAGTTTCTATGGCTACACCTTC
CASSKTGSFYGYTF
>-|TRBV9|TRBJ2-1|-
TGTGCCAGCAGCGTAGAATTGGGGAGCTCCTACAATGAGCAGTTCTTC
CASSVELGSSYNEQFF